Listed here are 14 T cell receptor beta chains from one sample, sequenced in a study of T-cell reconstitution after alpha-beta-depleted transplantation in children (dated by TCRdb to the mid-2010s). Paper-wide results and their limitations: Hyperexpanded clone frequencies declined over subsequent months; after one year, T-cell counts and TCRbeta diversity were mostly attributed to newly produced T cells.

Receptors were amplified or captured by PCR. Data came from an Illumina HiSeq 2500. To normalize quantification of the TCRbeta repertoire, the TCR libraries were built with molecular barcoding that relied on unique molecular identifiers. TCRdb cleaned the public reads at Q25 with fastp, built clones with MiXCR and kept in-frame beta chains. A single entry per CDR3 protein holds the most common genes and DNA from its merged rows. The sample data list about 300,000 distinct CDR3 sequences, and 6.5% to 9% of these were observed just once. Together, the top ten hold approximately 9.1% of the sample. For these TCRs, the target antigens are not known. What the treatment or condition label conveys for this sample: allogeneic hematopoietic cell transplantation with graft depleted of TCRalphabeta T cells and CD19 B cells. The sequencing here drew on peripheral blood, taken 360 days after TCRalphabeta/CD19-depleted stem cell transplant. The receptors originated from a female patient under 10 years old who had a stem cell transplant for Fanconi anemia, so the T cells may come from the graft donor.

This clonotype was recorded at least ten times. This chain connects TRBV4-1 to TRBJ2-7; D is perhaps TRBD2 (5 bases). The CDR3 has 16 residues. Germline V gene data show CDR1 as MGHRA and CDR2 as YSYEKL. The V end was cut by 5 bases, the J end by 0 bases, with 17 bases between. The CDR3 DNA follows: TGCGCCAGCAGCGACATCGGAAGGGAGCCCTCCTACGAGCAGTACTTC. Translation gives CASSDIGREPSYEQYF.

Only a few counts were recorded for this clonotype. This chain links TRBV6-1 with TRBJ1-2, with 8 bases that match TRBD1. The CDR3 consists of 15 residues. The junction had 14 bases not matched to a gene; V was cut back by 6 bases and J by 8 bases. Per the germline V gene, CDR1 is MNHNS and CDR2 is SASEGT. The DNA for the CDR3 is TGTGCCAGCAGCCTAGGACAGGGTGGTGGAGTCGGCTACACCTTC. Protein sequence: CASSLGQGGGVGYTF.

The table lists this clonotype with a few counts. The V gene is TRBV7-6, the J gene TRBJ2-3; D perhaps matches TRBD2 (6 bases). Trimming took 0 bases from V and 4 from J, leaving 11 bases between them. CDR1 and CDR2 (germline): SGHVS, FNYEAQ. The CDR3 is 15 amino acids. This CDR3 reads CASSLAAGFADTQYF. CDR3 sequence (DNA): TGTGCCAGCAGCTTAGCCGCGGGGTTCGCAGATACGCAGTATTTT.

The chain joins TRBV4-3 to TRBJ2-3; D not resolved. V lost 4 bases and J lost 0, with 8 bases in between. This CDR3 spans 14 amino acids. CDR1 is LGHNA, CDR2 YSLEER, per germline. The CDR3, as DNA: TGCGCCAGCAGCCTCATCGTGAGCACAGATACGCAGTATTTT. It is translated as CASSLIVSTDTQYF.

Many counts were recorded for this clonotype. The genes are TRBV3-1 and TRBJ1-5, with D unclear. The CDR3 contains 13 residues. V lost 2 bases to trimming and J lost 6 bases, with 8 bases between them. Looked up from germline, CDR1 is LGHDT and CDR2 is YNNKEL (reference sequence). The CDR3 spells CASSQNGGQPQHF. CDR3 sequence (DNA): TGTGCCAGCAGCCAAAACGGTGGTCAGCCCCAGCATTTT.

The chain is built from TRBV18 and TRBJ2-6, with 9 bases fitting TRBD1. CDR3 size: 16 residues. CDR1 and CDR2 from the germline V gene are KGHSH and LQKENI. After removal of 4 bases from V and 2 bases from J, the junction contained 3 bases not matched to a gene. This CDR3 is CASSRTGGPGANVLTF. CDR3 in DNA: TGTGCCAGCTCACGTACAGGGGGCCCTGGGGCCAACGTCCTGACTTTC.

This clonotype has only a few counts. CDR3 DNA: TGTGCCAGTAGTAGCGTCATCGCGGGGAACACTGAAGCTTTCTTT. It translates to CASSSVIAGNTEAFF. The chain employs TRBV19 and TRBJ1-1; D not certain. Trimming pared 4 bases from V and 1 base from J, leaving 13 bases between. The CDR3 has 15 residues. Germline CDR1 LNHDA, CDR2 SQIVND (reference sequence).

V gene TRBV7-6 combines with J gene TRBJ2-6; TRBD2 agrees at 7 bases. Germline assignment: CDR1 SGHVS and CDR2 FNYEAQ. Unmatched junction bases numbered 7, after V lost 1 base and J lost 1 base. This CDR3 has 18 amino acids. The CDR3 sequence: CASSLGINGGSGANVLTF. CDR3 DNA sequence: TGTGCCAGCAGCTTAGGGATTAACGGGGGGTCTGGGGCCAACGTCCTGACTTTC.

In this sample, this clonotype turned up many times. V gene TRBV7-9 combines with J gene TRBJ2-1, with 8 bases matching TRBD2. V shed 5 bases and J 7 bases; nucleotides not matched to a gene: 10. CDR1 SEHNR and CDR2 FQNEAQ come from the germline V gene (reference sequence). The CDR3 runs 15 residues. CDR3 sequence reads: CASSPPREGINEQFF. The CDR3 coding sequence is TGTGCCAGCAGCCCCCCCCGGGAGGGGATAAATGAGCAGTTCTTC.

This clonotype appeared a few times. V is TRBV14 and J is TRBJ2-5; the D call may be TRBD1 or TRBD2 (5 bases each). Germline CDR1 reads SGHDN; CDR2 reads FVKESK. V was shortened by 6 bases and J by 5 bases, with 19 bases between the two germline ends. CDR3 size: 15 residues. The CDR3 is CASSPLAGTVETQYF. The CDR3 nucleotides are TGTGCCAGCAGTCCGCTTGCAGGGACGGTGGAGACCCAGTACTTC.

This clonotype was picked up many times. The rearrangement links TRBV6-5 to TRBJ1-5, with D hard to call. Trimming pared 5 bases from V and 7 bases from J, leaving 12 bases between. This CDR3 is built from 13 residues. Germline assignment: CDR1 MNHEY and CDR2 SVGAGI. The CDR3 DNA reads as TGTGCCAGCAGTCTATTTTTTGACCAGCCCCAGCATTTT. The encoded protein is CASSLFFDQPQHF.

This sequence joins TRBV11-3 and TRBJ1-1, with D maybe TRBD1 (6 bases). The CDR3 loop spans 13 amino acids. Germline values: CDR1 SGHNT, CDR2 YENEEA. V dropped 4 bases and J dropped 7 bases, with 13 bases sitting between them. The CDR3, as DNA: TGTGCCAGCAGCTCGGGGGCAATAGATGAAGCTTTCTTT. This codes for CASSSGAIDEAFF.

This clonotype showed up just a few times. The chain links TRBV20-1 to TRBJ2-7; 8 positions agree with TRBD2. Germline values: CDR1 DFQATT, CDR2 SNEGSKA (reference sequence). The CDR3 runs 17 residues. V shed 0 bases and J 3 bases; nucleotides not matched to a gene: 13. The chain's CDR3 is CSARDPGGSGSGYEQYF. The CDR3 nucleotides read TGCAGTGCTAGAGACCCCGGTGGAAGCGGGAGTGGCTACGAGCAGTACTTC.

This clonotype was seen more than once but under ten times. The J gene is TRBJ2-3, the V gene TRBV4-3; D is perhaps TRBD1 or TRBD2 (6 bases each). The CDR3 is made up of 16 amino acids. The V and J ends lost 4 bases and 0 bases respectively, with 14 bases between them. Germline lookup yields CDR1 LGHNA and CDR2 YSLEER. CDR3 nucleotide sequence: TGCGCCAGCAGCCGAGATAGGGGGGTTAGCACAGATACGCAGTATTTT. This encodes CASSRDRGVSTDTQYF.